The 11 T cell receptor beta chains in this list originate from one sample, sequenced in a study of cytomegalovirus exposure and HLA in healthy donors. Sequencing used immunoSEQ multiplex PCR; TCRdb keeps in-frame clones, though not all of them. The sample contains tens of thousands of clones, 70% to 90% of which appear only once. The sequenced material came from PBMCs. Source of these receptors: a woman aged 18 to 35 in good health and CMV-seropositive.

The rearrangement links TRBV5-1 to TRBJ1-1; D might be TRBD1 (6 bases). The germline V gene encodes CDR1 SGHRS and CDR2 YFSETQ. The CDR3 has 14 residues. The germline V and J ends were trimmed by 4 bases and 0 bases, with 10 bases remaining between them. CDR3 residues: CASSPGQMNTEAFF. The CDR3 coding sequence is TGCGCCAGCAGCCCAGGACAGATGAACACTGAAGCTTTCTTT.

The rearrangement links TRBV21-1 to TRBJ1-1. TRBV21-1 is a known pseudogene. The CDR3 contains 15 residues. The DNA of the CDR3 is TGTGCCAGCAGCAAACTAGAGGCCCTGAACACTGAAGCTTTCTTT. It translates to CASSKLEALNTEAFF.

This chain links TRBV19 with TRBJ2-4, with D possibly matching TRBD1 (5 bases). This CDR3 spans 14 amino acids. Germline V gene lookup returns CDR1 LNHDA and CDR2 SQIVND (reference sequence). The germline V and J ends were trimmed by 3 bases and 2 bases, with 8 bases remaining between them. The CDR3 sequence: CASSIPGSKNIQYF. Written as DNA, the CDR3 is TGTGCCAGTAGTATCCCAGGGTCCAAAAACATTCAGTACTTC. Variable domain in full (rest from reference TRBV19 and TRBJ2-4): DGGITQSPKYLFRKEGQNVTLSCEQNLNHDAMYWYRQDPGQGLRLIYYSQIVNDFQKGDIAEGYSVSREKKESFPLTVTSAQKNPTAFYLCASSIPGSKNIQYFGAGTRLSVL.

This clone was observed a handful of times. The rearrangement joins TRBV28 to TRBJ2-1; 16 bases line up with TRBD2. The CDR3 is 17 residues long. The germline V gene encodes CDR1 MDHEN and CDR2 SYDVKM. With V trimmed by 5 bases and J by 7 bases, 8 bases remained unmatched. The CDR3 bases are TGTGCCAGCAGTCCGGGACTAGCGGGAGGGCCGGAAAATGAGCAGTTCTTC. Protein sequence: CASSPGLAGGPENEQFF.

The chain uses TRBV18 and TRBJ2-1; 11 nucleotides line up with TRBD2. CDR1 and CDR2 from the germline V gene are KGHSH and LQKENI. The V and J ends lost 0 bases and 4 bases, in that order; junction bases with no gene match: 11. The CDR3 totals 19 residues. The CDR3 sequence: CASSPPALAGGLWYNEQFF. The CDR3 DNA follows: TGTGCCAGCTCACCACCGGCGCTAGCGGGAGGATTGTGGTACAATGAGCAGTTCTTC.

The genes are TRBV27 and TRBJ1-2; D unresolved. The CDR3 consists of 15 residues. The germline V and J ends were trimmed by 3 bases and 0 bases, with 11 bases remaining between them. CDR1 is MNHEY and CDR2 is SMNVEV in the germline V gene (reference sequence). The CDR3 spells CASSLASPSNYGYTF. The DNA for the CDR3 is TGTGCCAGCAGTTTGGCTAGCCCCTCTAACTATGGCTACACCTTC.

The CDR3 nucleotides read TGTGCCAGCAGAGAAAATCGGGTTAGCAATCAGCCCCAGCATTTT. Translated, it gives CASRENRVSNQPQHF. The chain couples TRBV27 to TRBJ1-5; D not certain. V was trimmed by 6 bases and J by 0 bases, leaving 12 bases between them. Germline CDR1 MNHEY, CDR2 SMNVEV (reference sequence). The CDR3 loop spans 15 amino acids.

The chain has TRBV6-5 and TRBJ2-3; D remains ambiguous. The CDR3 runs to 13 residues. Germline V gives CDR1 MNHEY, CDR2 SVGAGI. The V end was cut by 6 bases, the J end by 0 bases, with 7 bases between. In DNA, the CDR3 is TGTGCCAGCAGAACCACTAGCACAGATACGCAGTATTTT. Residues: CASRTTSTDTQYF.

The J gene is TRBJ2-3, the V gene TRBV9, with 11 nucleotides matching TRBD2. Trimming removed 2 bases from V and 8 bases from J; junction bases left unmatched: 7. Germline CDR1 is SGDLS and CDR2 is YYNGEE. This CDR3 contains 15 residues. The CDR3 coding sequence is TGTGCCAGCAGCGTTAGCGGGGGGGCCTTTAGTACGCAGTATTTT. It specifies CASSVSGGAFSTQYF.

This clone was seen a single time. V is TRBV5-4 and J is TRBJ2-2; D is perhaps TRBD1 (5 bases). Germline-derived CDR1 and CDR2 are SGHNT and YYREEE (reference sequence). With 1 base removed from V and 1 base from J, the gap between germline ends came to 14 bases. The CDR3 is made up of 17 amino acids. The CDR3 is CASSLPGWGLNTGELFF. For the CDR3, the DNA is TGTGCCAGCAGCTTGCCAGGGTGGGGCCTGAACACCGGGGAGCTGTTTTTT.

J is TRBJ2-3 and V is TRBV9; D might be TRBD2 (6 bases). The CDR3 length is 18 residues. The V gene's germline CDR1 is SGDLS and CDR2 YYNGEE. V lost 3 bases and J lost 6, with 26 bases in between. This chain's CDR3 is CASSDDVMGREGFDTQYF. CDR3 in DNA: TGTGCCAGCAGCGACGACGTAATGGGGCGGGAAGGATTCGATACGCAGTATTTT.